The present T cell receptor (beta chain) was sequenced within a study of shared clonotypes between healthy human individuals. The table came from immunoSEQ multiplex PCR; TCRdb's copy has only in-frame clones and leaves some out. Counted here are a few hundred thousand clones, 97% occurring once; the ten biggest clones make up 0.055% to 0.07%. CDR1 and CDR2 from the germline V gene are LNHDA and SQIVND (reference sequence). The CDR3 is 16 amino acids. V lost 10 bases and J 0 bases, leaving 19 bases between the germline ends. This TCR derives from a woman aged 25 to 39 in good health. Sample: naive CD4+ T cells sorted from blood. The subset: CD45RA+ positively selected. This chain links TRBV19 with TRBJ1-3; D not certain. Here the CDR3 DNA reads TGTGCCACCTTCGGGCTGAACCAAGCCTCTGGAAACACCATATATTTT. It translates to CATFGLNQASGNTIYF.